One and the same sample provided the 32 T cell receptor beta chains below, sequenced in a study of shared clonotypes between healthy human individuals. This table comes from immunoSEQ multiplex PCR, and its TCRdb copy is limited to in-frame clones, with some not included. Among hundreds of thousands of clones, 60% to 80% were seen once, and the ten largest hold around 13%. The sequenced sample was PBMCs. The origin of the receptors is a woman between 40 and 50 years old in good health. Some clones in this sample may be carry-over from other donors' samples.

This clone occurred once. A far larger clone is only one base removed, so a read error is likely. The J gene is TRBJ1-2, the V gene TRBV20-1, with D perhaps TRBD1 (5 bases). CDR3 length equals 11 residues. Germline lookup yields CDR1 DFQATT and CDR2 SNEGSKA (reference sequence). The CDR3 region is CSTSRGEGYTF. The DNA for the CDR3 is TGCAGTACTAGCCGGGGGGAAGGCTACACCTTC.

V is TRBV28 and J is TRBJ2-7; the match to TRBD1 covers 8 bases. This CDR3 is 16 amino acids long. The germline V gene has CDR1 MDHEN and CDR2 SYDVKM. V lost 8 bases and J lost 9; bases outside the gene matches: 21. The CDR3 region is CASAQGAVGSRGGQYF. CDR3 coding DNA: TGTGCCAGCGCCCAGGGGGCGGTGGGATCTCGAGGTGGGCAGTACTTC.

CDR3 protein: CASSDFQLVSTDTQYF. The CDR3 nucleotides read TGCGCCAGCAGTGATTTTCAACTAGTCAGCACAGATACGCAGTATTTT. V usage is TRBV10-2 and J usage is TRBJ2-3, with D perhaps TRBD2 (5 bases). From germline, CDR1 is WSHSY and CDR2 SAAADI. CDR3 length equals 16 residues. V was shortened by 3 bases and J by 0 bases, with 13 bases between the two germline ends.

This clone was counted between two and nine times. The gene calls are TRBV6-4 and TRBJ2-1; TRBD2 agrees at 12 bases. The CDR3 covers 14 residues. J gave up 6 bases and V 4 bases, and 1 base lay outside the gene matches. Germline V lookup: CDR1 MRHNA, CDR2 SNTAGT. In DNA form, the CDR3 reads TGTGCCAGCAGTGGGGGACTAGCGGGCAATGAGCAGTTCTTC. Translation gives CASSGGLAGNEQFF.

The chain uses TRBV19 and TRBJ2-5, with D perhaps matching TRBD2 (6 bases). Germline CDR1 and CDR2: LNHDA and SQIVND (reference sequence). Deletions cut 5 bases from V and 4 bases from J, with 14 bases between. The CDR3 is made up of 14 amino acids. For the CDR3, the DNA is TGTGCCAGTAGTTCCTCCGCGGGACTAGAGACCCAGTACTTC. Its protein is CASSSSAGLETQYF. The full variable domain, with the rest looked up from reference TRBV19 and TRBJ2-5, is DGGITQSPKYLFRKEGQNVTLSCEQNLNHDAMYWYRQDPGQGLRLIYYSQIVNDFQKGDIAEGYSVSREKKESFPLTVTSAQKNPTAFYLCASSSSAGLETQYFGPGTRLLVL.

The V gene is TRBV5-1, the J gene TRBJ2-7; TRBD1 aligns across 10 bases. Germline CDR1 reads SGHRS; CDR2 reads YFSETQ. The CDR3 consists of 15 residues. The trim removed 4 bases at V and 0 bases at J, leaving 4 bases unmatched. CDR3 coding DNA: TGCGCCAGCAGCACCGACAGGGGGCTCTCCTACGAGCAGTACTTC. Protein product: CASSTDRGLSYEQYF.

The chain carries TRBV10-3 and TRBJ2-7, with D perhaps matching TRBD1 (5 bases). Germline V gene sequence: CDR1 ENHRY, CDR2 SYGVKD. The CDR3 has 15 residues. Trimming pared 5 bases from V and 2 bases from J, leaving 16 bases between. The CDR3 DNA sequence: TGTGCCATCAGTAGACGACAGTCCACCCCCTACGAGCAGTACTTC. Translated: CAISRRQSTPYEQYF.

The genes are TRBV11-3 and TRBJ2-7, with 10 bases identical to TRBD1. Germline CDR1 reads SGHNT; CDR2 reads YENEEA. J was trimmed by 5 bases and V by 5 bases; bases with no gene match: 12. This CDR3 comprises 16 residues. DNA of the CDR3: TGTGCCAGCAGCCCCGGGATGGGGACAGGGGTACACGAGCAGTACTTC. Translating gives CASSPGMGTGVHEQYF.

This clone was observed at least ten times. V is TRBV28 and J is TRBJ2-7; TRBD2 agrees at 12 bases. J gave up 0 bases and V 4 bases, and 7 bases lay outside the gene matches. This CDR3 spans 17 amino acids. Germline assignment: CDR1 MDHEN and CDR2 SYDVKM. CDR3 DNA sequence: TGTGCCAGCAGTTCTAGGAGGACTAGCGGGGTCTCCTACGAGCAGTACTTC. Amino acids: CASSSRRTSGVSYEQYF.

The V gene is TRBV19, the J gene TRBJ2-1; 9 bases are a match to TRBD2. CDR1 is LNHDA and CDR2 is SQIVND in the germline V gene (reference sequence). The length of the CDR3 is 15 residues. V was pared by 7 bases and J by 2 bases, with 6 bases of the junction left unmatched. CDR3 region: CASKVLAGPYNEQFF. The CDR3 DNA reads TGTGCCAGTAAGGTCCTAGCGGGGCCCTACAATGAGCAGTTCTTC.

Points on this clone: A read error likely explains this, since a far larger clone differs by one base. The identical CDR3 is also encoded by other nucleotide sequences in the sample. The V and J genes are TRBV11-2 and TRBJ2-5; 7 bases match TRBD1. Looked up from germline, CDR1 is SGHAT and CDR2 is FQNNGV. V shed 5 bases, J shed 2 bases, and the junction held 8 bases outside the gene matches. The CDR3 has 15 amino acids. DNA for the CDR3: TGTGCCAGCAGCCTAGCCGGGACAGCACAAGAGACCCAGTACTTC. Translating gives CASSLAGTAQETQYF.

This clone has only one observation. The rearrangement uses TRBV11-2 and TRBJ2-7; a possible D gene is TRBD1 (5 bases). Trimming removed 1 base at V and 12 bases at J, with 13 bases between. The CDR3 sequence is 12 residues long. Germline V gene lookup returns CDR1 SGHAT and CDR2 FQNNGV. CDR3 sequence reads: CASSLAGSRGYF. CDR3 nucleotides: TGTGCCAGCAGCTTAGCTGGGTCTAGGGGGTACTTC.

The chain carries TRBV27 and TRBJ2-5, with 13 nucleotides matching TRBD2. The germline V gene has CDR1 MNHEY and CDR2 SMNVEV (reference sequence). The CDR3 loop spans 15 amino acids. With 5 bases clipped from V and 5 bases from J, the junction kept 5 bases outside the gene matches. This chain's CDR3 is CASSPWTSGSETQYF. CDR3 DNA: TGTGCCAGCAGTCCCTGGACTAGCGGGAGTGAGACCCAGTACTTC.

The rearrangement uses TRBV11-2 and TRBJ2-7; weak D call: TRBD1 (5 bases). Germline CDR1 is SGHAT and CDR2 is FQNNGV. There are 16 residues in the CDR3. Trimming took off 3 bases at V and 2 bases at J, with 17 bases between the two ends. CDR3 loop: CASSFRGFPIPYEQYF. The CDR3 bases are TGTGCCAGCAGCTTTAGGGGCTTTCCGATTCCCTACGAGCAGTACTTC.

CDR3 loop: CASSVVSNSEAFF. Written as DNA, the CDR3 is TGTGCCAGCAGCGTAGTAAGCAACTCTGAAGCTTTCTTT. The chain combines TRBV9 with TRBJ1-1, with D unresolved. CDR1 SGDLS and CDR2 YYNGEE come from the germline V gene. Trimming shortened V by 0 bases and J by 6 bases, and 9 bases separated the two germline ends. CDR3 size: 13 residues.

The V and J genes are TRBV16 and TRBJ2-3; D might be TRBD1 (5 bases). The CDR3 length is 13 residues. Germline V CDR1 and CDR2: KGHSY, FQNENV. Trimming shortened V by 1 base and J by 10 bases, and 12 bases separated the two germline ends. The chain's CDR3 is CASSQLGQTSQYF. The CDR3 bases are TGTGCCAGCAGCCAATTGGGGCAGACCTCGCAGTATTTT.

Details on this clone: Other DNA sequences in this sample translate to the same CDR3. The chain joins TRBV2 to TRBJ1-5; no clear D gene. The CDR3 runs to 15 residues. Between the trimmed V and J ends, which lost 7 bases and 7 bases, there was a span of 20 bases. CDR1 is SNHLY, CDR2 FYNNEI, per germline. In DNA, the CDR3 is TGTGCCAGCACTCCCGAAAGGCCGAATTACCAGCCCCAGCATTTT. Its protein is CASTPERPNYQPQHF.

This chain joins TRBV7-9 and TRBJ2-3; D gene ambiguous. Germline V CDR1 and CDR2: SEHNR, FQNEAQ (reference sequence). Trimming removed 5 bases at V and 5 bases at J, with 8 bases between. The CDR3 has 12 amino acids. CDR3 coding DNA: TGTGCCAGCAGCCCCCTGGGAGATACGCAGTATTTT. This encodes CASSPLGDTQYF.

The rearrangement joins TRBV6-5 to TRBJ1-1; D not certain. The CDR3 loop spans 11 amino acids. Germline loops: CDR1 MNHEY, CDR2 SVGAGI. Deletions cut 5 bases from V and 8 bases from J, with 9 bases between. The CDR3 region is CASSSTGEAFF. The CDR3 coding sequence is TGTGCCAGCAGTAGTACCGGAGAAGCTTTCTTT.

The J gene is TRBJ1-4, the V gene TRBV18, with a tentative D call TRBD1 (6 bases). This CDR3 region has 14 residues. V lost 5 bases, J lost 8 bases, and 15 bases lay in between. Germline V gene lookup returns CDR1 KGHSH and CDR2 LQKENI. CDR3: CASSEGVGAEKLFF. As DNA, the CDR3 is TGTGCCAGCTCAGAGGGGGTTGGTGCGGAAAAACTGTTTTTT.

This chain joins TRBV28 and TRBJ2-7, with 14 bases fitting TRBD2. The CDR3 covers 17 residues. The germline CDR1 and CDR2 sequences are MDHEN and SYDVKM. Trimming took 5 bases from V and 4 from J; bases not matched to a gene: 10. This CDR3 is CASSAKLGTSGRYEQYF. The CDR3 nucleotides are TGTGCCAGCAGTGCAAAACTCGGGACTAGCGGGAGATACGAGCAGTACTTC. Variable domain in full (rest from reference TRBV28 and TRBJ2-7): DVKVTQSSRYLVKRTGEKVFLECVQDMDHENMFWYRQDPGLGLRLIYFSYDVKMKEKGDIPEGYSVSREKKERFSLILESASTNQTSMYLCASSAKLGTSGRYEQYFGPGTRLTVT.

The table lists this clone with many counts. V usage is TRBV18 and J usage is TRBJ2-7; D gene unclear. The CDR3 length is 14 residues. Germline values: CDR1 KGHSH, CDR2 LQKENI. Deletions cut 0 bases from V and 3 bases from J, with 9 bases between. The CDR3 DNA sequence: TGTGCCAGCTCACCACCGGGTTTCCTCTACGAGCAGTACTTC. Protein product: CASSPPGFLYEQYF.

The genes are TRBV7-2 and TRBJ1-5; 7 bases are shared with TRBD1. The V and J ends lost 4 bases and 3 bases, in that order; junction bases with no gene match: 3. The CDR3 sequence is 14 residues long. The germline CDR1 and CDR2 sequences are SGHTA and FQGNSA. The CDR3 sequence is CASSWGQHNQPQHF. As DNA, the CDR3 is TGTGCCAGCAGCTGGGGACAGCACAATCAGCCCCAGCATTTT. Full variable domain (rest looked up from reference TRBV7-2 and TRBJ1-5): GAGVSQSPSNKVTEKGKDVELRCDPISGHTALYWYRQSLGQGLEFLIYFQGNSAPDKSGLPSDRFSAERTGGSVSTLTIQRTQQEDSAVYLCASSWGQHNQPQHFGDGTRLSIL.

The chain joins TRBV6-5 to TRBJ2-7, with D perhaps matching TRBD1 or TRBD2 (5 bases each). Between the trimmed V and J ends, which lost 5 bases and 4 bases, there was a span of 18 bases. CDR3 size: 15 residues. The V gene's germline CDR1 is MNHEY and CDR2 SVGAGI. The DNA of the CDR3 is TGTGCCAGCAGTGTCCACGGGACGGGGAGTTACGAGCAGTACTTC. This codes for CASSVHGTGSYEQYF.

This chain connects TRBV6-5 to TRBJ1-2; TRBD1 matches at 9 bases. The CDR3 is 13 residues long. Trimming removed 8 bases from V and 8 bases from J; junction bases left unmatched: 9. Germline V lookup: CDR1 MNHEY, CDR2 SVGAGI. DNA for the CDR3: TGTGCCAGCGGGGGACAGGGAGGTTACGGCTACACCTTC. Protein product: CASGGQGGYGYTF.

The chain has TRBV18 and TRBJ1-2, with 7 bases identical to TRBD1. V trimming: 3 bases; J trimming: 4 bases; junction bases outside the gene matches: 5. This CDR3 spans 14 amino acids. Germline V gives CDR1 KGHSH, CDR2 LQKENI. CDR3 sequence reads: CASSPRDRSYGYTF. For the CDR3, the DNA is TGTGCCAGCTCACCTCGGGACAGATCCTATGGCTACACCTTC. The whole variable domain, filled in from reference TRBV18 and TRBJ1-2, reads NAGVMQNPRHLVRRRGQEARLRCSPMKGHSHVYWYRQLPEEGLKFMVYLQKENIIDESGMPKERFSAEFPKEGPSILRIQQVVRGDSAAYFCASSPRDRSYGYTFGSGTRLTVV.

The chain carries TRBV19 and TRBJ1-1; tentatively, D is TRBD1 (6 bases). Germline V gene data show CDR1 as LNHDA and CDR2 as SQIVND (reference sequence). There are 13 residues in the CDR3. Trimming pared 5 bases from V and 1 base from J, leaving 8 bases between. CDR3 nucleotide sequence: TGTGCCAGTAGTTGGGACAAGAACACTGAAGCTTTCTTT. It translates to CASSWDKNTEAFF.

In its sample, this clone was seen once. The chain links TRBV10-3 to TRBJ1-2, with TRBD1 as a possible D gene (5 bases). CDR3 length: 13 residues. Germline values: CDR1 ENHRY, CDR2 SYGVKD. Deletions cut 11 bases from V and 5 bases from J, with 18 bases between. CDR3 region: CAAPPGGWYGYTF. CDR3 bases: TGTGCCGCCCCCCCGGGGGGGTGGTATGGCTACACCTTC.

The chain couples TRBV10-3 to TRBJ2-3; TRBD1 is a possible D gene (5 bases). The germline V gene encodes CDR1 ENHRY and CDR2 SYGVKD. The CDR3 totals 16 residues. With 5 bases removed from V and 4 bases from J, the gap between germline ends came to 19 bases. CDR3 sequence: CAISRATGEGADTQYF. The CDR3 nucleotides read TGTGCCATCAGTAGGGCAACCGGAGAAGGGGCAGATACGCAGTATTTT.

The chain is built from TRBV6-4 and TRBJ2-1; D uncertain. Trimming took off 2 bases at V and 5 bases at J, with 10 bases between the two ends. This CDR3 has 14 residues. Germline assignment: CDR1 MRHNA and CDR2 SNTAGT. CDR3 bases: TGTGCCAGCAGTGACGGGCTAGAGGACAATGAGCAGTTCTTC. It encodes CASSDGLEDNEQFF.

J is TRBJ1-3 and V is TRBV5-1; D call uncertain. CDR1 is SGHRS, CDR2 YFSETQ, per germline. The CDR3 sequence is 15 residues long. The ends were cut back, 0 bases at V and 0 bases at J, with 7 bases in the middle. This chain's CDR3 is CASSLDGSSGNTIYF. The DNA of the CDR3 is TGCGCCAGCAGCTTGGATGGATCCTCTGGAAACACCATATATTTT.

The J gene is TRBJ1-4, the V gene TRBV28, with D unresolved. Per the germline V gene, CDR1 is MDHEN and CDR2 is SYDVKM. This CDR3 has 15 amino acids. Trimming took 3 bases from V and 8 from J, leaving 16 bases between them. CDR3 loop: CASSFRGRTGEKLFF. Here the CDR3 DNA reads TGTGCCAGCAGTTTTAGAGGAAGGACGGGGGAAAAACTGTTTTTT.